The source of this TCR beta chain is a study of blood T cell repertoires in COVID-19. About the study: Sites across the United States, Italy and Spain contributed samples from acute and convalescent COVID-19. Sample material is recorded as cDNA or gDNA derived from T cells, B-cell-depleted T cells, or PBMCs.

In the study's own analysis: Amplification from reference gene primers served as the basis for estimated nucleated cell counts. Measured with immunoSEQ multiplex PCR; TCRdb has only the in-frame clones, and not every one. V and J calls and clone size follow that table, whereas D and trimming were derived from the DNA. Of more than 10,000 clones listed, about nine tenths are singletons. The CDR3 is 15 amino acids. Germline V lookup: CDR1 KGHSH, CDR2 LQKENI. With V trimmed by 2 bases and J by 0 bases, 3 bases remained unmatched. Sequencing used peripheral blood. The sequence was obtained from a human donor in a cohort sampled during active COVID-19. The chain recombines TRBV18 with TRBJ2-5; TRBD2 matches 7 bases. The CDR3 reads CASSPNGLDQETQYF. CDR3 coding DNA: TGTGCCAGCTCACCAAATGGACTAGACCAAGAGACCCAGTACTTC.